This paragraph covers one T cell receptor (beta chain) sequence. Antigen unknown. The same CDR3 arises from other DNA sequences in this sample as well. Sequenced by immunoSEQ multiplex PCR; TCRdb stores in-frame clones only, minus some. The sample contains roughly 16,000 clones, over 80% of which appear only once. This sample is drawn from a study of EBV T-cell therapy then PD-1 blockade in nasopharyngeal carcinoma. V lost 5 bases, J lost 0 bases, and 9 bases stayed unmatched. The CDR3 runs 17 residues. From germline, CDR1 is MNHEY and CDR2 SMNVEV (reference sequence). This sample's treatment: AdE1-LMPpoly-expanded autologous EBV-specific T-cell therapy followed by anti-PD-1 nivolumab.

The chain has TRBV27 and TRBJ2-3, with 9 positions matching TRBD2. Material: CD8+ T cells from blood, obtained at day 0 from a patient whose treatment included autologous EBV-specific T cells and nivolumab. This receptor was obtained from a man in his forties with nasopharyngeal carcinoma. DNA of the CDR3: TGTGCCAGCAGTCACCCGGGACTAGCAGGAAGCACAGATACGCAGTATTTT. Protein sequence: CASSHPGLAGSTDTQYF.